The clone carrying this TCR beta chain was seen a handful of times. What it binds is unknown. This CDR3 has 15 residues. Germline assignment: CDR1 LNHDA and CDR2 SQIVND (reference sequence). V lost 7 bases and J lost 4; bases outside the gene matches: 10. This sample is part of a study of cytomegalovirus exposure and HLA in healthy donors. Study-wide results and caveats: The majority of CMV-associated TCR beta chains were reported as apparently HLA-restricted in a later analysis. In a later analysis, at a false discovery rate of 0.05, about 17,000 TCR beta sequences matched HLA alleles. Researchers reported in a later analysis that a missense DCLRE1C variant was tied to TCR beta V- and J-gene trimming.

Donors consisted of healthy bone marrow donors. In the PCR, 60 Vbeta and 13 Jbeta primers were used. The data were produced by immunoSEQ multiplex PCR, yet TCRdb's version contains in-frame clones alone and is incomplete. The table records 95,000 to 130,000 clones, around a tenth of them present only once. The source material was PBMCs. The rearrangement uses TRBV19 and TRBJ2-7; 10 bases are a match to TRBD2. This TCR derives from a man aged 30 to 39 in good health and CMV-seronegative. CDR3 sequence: CASKDGLAAGYEQYF. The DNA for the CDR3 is TGTGCCAGTAAGGACGGACTAGCGGCCGGGTACGAGCAGTACTTC.